The 4 T cell receptor beta chains in this list originate from one sample, sequenced in a study of cytomegalovirus exposure and HLA in healthy donors. This PCR relied on a set of 60 Vbeta primers and 13 Jbeta primers. Repertoires were generated with immunoSEQ multiplex PCR, while TCRdb's copy carries only in-frame clones and drops some. The sample yields approximately 56,000 clones, about two thirds seen once. The sample comprised PBMCs. These receptors all come from a woman between 50 and 59 years old in good health and CMV-seropositive.

This chain joins TRBV19 and TRBJ1-5; 7 bases are a match to TRBD1. Germline CDR1 LNHDA, CDR2 SQIVND (reference sequence). The CDR3 spans 16 residues. V lost 3 bases and J lost 7; bases outside the gene matches: 12. The DNA of the CDR3 is TGTGCCAGTAGTATCTTATTGTCAGGGGGTCACCAGCCCCAGCATTTT. It encodes CASSILLSGGHQPQHF.

This clone appeared a single time. The chain couples TRBV5-4 to TRBJ2-1; 10 bases agree with TRBD1. The CDR3 contains 17 residues. Germline trimming cut 4 bases from V and 6 bases from J; bases unmatched to any gene: 13. Germline values: CDR1 SGHNT, CDR2 YYREEE (reference sequence). The CDR3, as DNA: TGTGCCAGCAGCATGGGCGGCGGGACAGGGGTCGGCAATGAGCAGTTCTTC. Its protein is CASSMGGGTGVGNEQFF.

J is TRBJ1-1 and V is TRBV27, with no clear D. The CDR3 spans 15 residues. The V and J ends lost 2 bases and 4 bases respectively, with 14 bases between them. Per germline, CDR1 MNHEY and CDR2 SMNVEV (reference sequence). The CDR3 loop reads CASSLIGDGITEAFF. In nucleotides, the CDR3 is TGTGCCAGCAGTTTAATCGGGGATGGGATCACTGAAGCTTTCTTT.

V usage is TRBV7-7 and J usage is TRBJ2-3, with 7 bases lining up with TRBD1. V lost 2 bases, J lost 1 base, and 6 bases stayed unmatched. The CDR3 loop spans 16 amino acids. Germline-derived CDR1 and CDR2 are SSHAT and FNYEAQ (reference sequence). The CDR3 DNA is TGTGCCAGCAGCTTAACGCGACAGGGCGGCACAGATACGCAGTATTTT. It specifies CASSLTRQGGTDTQYF.